This TCR beta chain was identified in a study of blood T cells in healthy people across ages. Unmatched junction bases numbered 8, after V lost 5 bases and J lost 0 bases. The CDR3 runs to 18 residues. The authors ran a second PCR of about 6 to 11 cycles using a sample-barcoded 5' primer and a J-beta primer mix. TCRdb used MiXCR to reprocess the 5' RACE reads, holding one entry per CDR3 protein. The table lists 500,000 to 650,000 distinct CDR3 sequences, approximately 26% of them singletons. Each of the donors had ten milliliters of peripheral blood drawn into EDTA-treated Vacutainer tubes. These data also featured in a second study, about T cells of mothers and their children. That paper notes: Persisting microchimeric T cell clones went undetected.

Material for sequencing was blood. The TCR was taken from a boy aged 2 to 9 in good health. The chain employs TRBV12-3 or TRBV12-4 and TRBJ2-6, with 9 bases fitting TRBD1. The CDR3 DNA sequence: TGTGCCAGCAGTCCCTACAGGGGGCGCATCTCTGGGGCCAACGTCCTGACTTTC. It encodes CASSPYRGRISGANVLTF.